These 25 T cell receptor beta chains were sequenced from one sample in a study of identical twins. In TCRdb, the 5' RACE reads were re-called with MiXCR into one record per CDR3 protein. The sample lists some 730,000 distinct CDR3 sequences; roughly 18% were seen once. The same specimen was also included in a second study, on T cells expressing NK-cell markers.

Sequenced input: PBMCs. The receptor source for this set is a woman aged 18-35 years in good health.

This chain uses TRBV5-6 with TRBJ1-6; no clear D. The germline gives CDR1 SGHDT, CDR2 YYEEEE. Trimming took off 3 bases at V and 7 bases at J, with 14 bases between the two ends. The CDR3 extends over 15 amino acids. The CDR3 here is CASSSRRVMNSPLHF. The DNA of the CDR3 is TGTGCCAGCAGCTCGCGACGTGTGATGAATTCACCCCTCCACTTT.

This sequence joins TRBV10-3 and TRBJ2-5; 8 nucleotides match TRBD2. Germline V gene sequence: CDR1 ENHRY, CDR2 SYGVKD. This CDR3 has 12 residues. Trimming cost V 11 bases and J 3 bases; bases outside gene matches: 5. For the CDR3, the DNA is TGTGCCGCGAATAGCGGGGAAGAGACCCAGTACTTC. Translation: CAANSGEETQYF.

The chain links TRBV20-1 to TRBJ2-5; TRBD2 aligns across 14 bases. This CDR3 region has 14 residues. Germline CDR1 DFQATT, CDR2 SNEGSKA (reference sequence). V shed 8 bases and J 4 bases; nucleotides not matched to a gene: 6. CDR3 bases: TGCAGTAATCGACTAGCGGGGGGGCCAGAGACCCAGTACTTC. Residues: CSNRLAGGPETQYF.

The CDR3 DNA reads TGTGCCAGCAGGGACCCCGGGACACGGGCCAAAAACATTCAGTACTTC. It codes for CASRDPGTRAKNIQYF. This chain connects TRBV6-1 to TRBJ2-4, with TRBD1 as a possible D gene (6 bases). The CDR3 loop spans 16 amino acids. V shed 6 bases and J shed 1 base, with 16 bases lying between them. Germline V lookup: CDR1 MNHNS, CDR2 SASEGT.

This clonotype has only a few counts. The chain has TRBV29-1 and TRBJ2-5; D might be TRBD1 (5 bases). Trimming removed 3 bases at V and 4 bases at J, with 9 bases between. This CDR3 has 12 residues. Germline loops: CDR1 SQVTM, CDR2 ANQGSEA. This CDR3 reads CSVETAPETQYF. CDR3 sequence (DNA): TGCAGCGTTGAGACAGCCCCAGAGACCCAGTACTTC. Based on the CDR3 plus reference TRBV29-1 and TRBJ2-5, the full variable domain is SAVISQKPSRDICQRGTSLTIQCQVDSQVTMMFWYRQQPGQSLTLIATANQGSEATYESGFVIDKFPISRPNLTFSTLTVSNMSPEDSSIYLCSVETAPETQYFGPGTRLLVL.

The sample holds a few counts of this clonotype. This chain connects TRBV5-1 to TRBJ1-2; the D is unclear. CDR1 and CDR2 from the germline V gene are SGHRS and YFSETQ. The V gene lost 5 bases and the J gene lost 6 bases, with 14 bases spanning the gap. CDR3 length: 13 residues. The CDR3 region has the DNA TGCGCCAGCAGACTGGAGGCCCTCGATGGCTACACCTTC. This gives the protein CASRLEALDGYTF.

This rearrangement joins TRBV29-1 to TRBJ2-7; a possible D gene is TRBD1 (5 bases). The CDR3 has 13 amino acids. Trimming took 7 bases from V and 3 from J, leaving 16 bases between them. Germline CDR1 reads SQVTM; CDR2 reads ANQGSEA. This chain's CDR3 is CSALVEGVYEQYF. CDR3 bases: TGCAGCGCCCTAGTGGAAGGGGTCTACGAGCAGTACTTC.

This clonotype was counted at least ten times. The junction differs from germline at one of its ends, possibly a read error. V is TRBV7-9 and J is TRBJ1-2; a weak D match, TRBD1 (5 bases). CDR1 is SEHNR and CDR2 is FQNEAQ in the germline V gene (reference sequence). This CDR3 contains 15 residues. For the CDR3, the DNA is TGTGCCAGCAGCAGGAAGACAGATGCTAAGTATGGCTACACCTTC. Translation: CASSRKTDAKYGYTF.

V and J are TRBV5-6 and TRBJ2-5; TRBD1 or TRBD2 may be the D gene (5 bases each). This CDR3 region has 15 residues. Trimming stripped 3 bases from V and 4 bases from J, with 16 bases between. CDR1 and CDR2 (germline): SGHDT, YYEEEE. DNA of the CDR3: TGTGCCAGCAGCTGGGGACCTACTAGTTCAGAGACCCAGTACTTC. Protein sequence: CASSWGPTSSETQYF.

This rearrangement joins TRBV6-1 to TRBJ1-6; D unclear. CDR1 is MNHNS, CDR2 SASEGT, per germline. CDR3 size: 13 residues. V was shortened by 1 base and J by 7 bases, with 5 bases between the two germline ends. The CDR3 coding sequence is TGTGCCAGCAGTGAAGATTTGAATTCACCCCTCCACTTT. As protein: CASSEDLNSPLHF.

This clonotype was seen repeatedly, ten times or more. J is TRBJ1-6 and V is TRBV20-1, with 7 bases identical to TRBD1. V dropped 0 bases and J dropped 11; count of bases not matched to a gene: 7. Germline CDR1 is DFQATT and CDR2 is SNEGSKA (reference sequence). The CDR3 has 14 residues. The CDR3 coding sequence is TGCAGTGCTAGAGATCGGGGTCAGGGGGCACCCCTCCACTTT. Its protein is CSARDRGQGAPLHF.

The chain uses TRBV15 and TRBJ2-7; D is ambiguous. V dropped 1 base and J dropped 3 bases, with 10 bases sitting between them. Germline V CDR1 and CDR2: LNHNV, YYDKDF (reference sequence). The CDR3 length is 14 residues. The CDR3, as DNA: TGTGCCACCAGCAGAGCCAATGGCGGCTACGAGCAGTACTTC. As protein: CATSRANGGYEQYF.

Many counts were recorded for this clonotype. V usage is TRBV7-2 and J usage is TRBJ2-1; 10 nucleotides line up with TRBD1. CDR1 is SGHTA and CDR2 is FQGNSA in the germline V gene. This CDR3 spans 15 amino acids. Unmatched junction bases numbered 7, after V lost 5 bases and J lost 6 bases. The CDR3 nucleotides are TGTGCCAGCAGCCCACAAGGGACAGGGGTCAATGAGCAGTTCTTC. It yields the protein CASSPQGTGVNEQFF.

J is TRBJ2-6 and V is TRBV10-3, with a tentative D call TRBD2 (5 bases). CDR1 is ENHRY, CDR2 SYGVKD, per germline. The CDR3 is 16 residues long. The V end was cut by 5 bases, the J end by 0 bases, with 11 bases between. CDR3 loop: CAISPSEVSGANVLTF. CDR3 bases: TGTGCCATCAGTCCCTCGGAGGTCTCTGGGGCCAACGTCCTGACTTTC.

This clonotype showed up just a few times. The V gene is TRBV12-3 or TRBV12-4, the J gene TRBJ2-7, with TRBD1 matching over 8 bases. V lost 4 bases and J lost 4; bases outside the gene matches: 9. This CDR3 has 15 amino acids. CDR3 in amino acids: CASSSRDRPSYEQYF. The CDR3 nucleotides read TGTGCCAGCAGTTCCCGGGACAGGCCCTCTTACGAGCAGTACTTC.

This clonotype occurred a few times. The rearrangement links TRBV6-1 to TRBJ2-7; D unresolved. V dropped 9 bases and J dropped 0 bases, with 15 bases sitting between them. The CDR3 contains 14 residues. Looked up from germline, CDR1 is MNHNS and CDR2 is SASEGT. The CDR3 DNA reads TGTGCCAGTCAGACGGCGGCAGGCTCCTACGAGCAGTACTTC. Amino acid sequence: CASQTAAGSYEQYF.

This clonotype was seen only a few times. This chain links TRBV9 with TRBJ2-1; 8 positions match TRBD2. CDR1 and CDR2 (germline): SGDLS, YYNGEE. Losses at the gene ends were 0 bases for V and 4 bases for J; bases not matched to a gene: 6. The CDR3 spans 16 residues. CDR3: CASSVVGGRSYNEQFF. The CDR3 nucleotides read TGTGCCAGCAGCGTAGTTGGCGGGAGGTCGTACAATGAGCAGTTCTTC.

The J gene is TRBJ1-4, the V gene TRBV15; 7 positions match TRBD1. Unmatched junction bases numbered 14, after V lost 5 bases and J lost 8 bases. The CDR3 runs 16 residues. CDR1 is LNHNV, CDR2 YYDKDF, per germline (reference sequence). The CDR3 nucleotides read TGTGCCACCAGCCGCCCAGATTACAGGGGAGACGAAAAACTGTTTTTT. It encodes CATSRPDYRGDEKLFF.

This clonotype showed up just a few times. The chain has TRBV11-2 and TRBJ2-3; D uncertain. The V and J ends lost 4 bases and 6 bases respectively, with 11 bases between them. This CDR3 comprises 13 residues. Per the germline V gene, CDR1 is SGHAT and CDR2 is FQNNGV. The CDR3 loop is CASSSFPRDTQYF. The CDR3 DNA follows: TGTGCCAGCAGCTCATTCCCCAGGGATACGCAGTATTTT.

The CDR3 is CSPGGGASANEQFF. The CDR3 nucleotides read TGCAGTCCCGGCGGGGGGGCCTCGGCCAATGAGCAGTTCTTC. The chain is built from TRBV20-1 and TRBJ2-1, with 9 bases that match TRBD2. Per germline, CDR1 DFQATT and CDR2 SNEGSKA (reference sequence). The V and J ends lost 8 bases and 6 bases, in that order; junction bases with no gene match: 11. There are 14 residues in the CDR3.

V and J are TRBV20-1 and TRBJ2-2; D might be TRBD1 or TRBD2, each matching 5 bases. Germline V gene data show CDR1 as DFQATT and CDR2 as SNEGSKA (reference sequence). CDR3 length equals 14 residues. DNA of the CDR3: TGCAGCGCGAAATCAGGGAGTAACACCGGGGAGCTGTTTTTT. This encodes CSAKSGSNTGELFF.

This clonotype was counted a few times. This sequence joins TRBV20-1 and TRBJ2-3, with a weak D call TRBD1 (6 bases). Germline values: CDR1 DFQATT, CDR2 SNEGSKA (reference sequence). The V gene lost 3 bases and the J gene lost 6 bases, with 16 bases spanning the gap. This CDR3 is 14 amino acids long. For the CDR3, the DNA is TGCAGTGCTAGTGTGGGGGCCCTGGAGGATACGCAGTATTTT. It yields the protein CSASVGALEDTQYF.

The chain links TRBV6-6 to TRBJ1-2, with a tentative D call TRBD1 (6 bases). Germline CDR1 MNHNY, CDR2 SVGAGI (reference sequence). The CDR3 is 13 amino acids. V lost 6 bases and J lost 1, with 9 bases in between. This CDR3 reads CASRDSLNYGYTF. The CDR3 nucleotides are TGTGCCAGCAGGGACAGTCTTAACTATGGCTACACCTTC.

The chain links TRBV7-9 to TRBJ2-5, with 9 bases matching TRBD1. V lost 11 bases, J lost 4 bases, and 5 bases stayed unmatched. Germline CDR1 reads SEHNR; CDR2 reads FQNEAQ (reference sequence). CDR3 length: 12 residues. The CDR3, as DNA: TGTGCCGGCACAGGGGGCGCAGAGACCCAGTACTTC. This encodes CAGTGGAETQYF. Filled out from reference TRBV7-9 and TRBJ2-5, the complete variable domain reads DTGVSQNPRHKITKRGQNVTFRCDPISEHNRLYWYRQTLGQGPEFLTYFQNEAQLEKSRLLSDRFSAERPKGSFSTLEIQRTEQGDSAMYLCAGTGGAETQYFGPGTRLLVL.

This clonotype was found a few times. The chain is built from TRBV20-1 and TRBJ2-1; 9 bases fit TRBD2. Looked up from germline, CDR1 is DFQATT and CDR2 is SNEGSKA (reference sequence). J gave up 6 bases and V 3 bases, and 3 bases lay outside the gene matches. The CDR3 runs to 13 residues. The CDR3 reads CSASQRGVNEQFF. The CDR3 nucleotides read TGCAGTGCTAGCCAGCGGGGGGTCAATGAGCAGTTCTTC.